A single sample is the source of the 25 T cell receptor beta chains below, sequenced in a study of Ad26.COV2.S vaccination and SARS-CoV-2 variants. The assay was immunoSEQ multiplex PCR, and TCRdb's table has in-frame clones only and misses some. The table lists roughly 390,000 clones, 80% to 90% of them singletons, with under 3.5% in the top ten. Treatment: approximately 18 received Ad26.COV2.S at low or high dose, single or two shots; 5 received placebo; per-sample allocation not given. Vaccine and placebo recipients were sampled on day 63 after the first injection. Specimen: peripheral blood, collected in a trial of Ad26.COV2.S vaccine versus placebo. The receptors derive from a person aged 18-60 years who received the Ad26.COV2.S COVID-19 vaccine or a placebo.

This chain joins TRBV3-1 (or the pseudogene TRBV3-2) and TRBJ2-1, with TRBD1 identical over 7 bases. Trimming took 4 bases from V and 4 from J; bases not matched to a gene: 4. The V gene's germline CDR1 is LGHDT and CDR2 YNNKEL (reference sequence). The CDR3 length is 14 residues. CDR3 sequence reads: CASSPKTGYNEQFF. The CDR3 region has the DNA TGTGCCAGCAGCCCTAAGACAGGGTACAATGAGCAGTTCTTC.

V usage is TRBV2 and J usage is TRBJ1-1; D gene ambiguous. The CDR3 length is 12 residues. Germline CDR1 reads SNHLY; CDR2 reads FYNNEI. Trimming pared 4 bases from V and 4 bases from J, leaving 7 bases between. CDR3 sequence (DNA): TGTGCCAGCAGTGTTGCGTTCACTGAAGCTTTCTTT. Translating it yields CASSVAFTEAFF.

V gene TRBV24-1 combines with J gene TRBJ2-7; either TRBD1 or TRBD2 may fit D (6 bases each). The CDR3 length is 15 residues. Per germline, CDR1 KGHDR and CDR2 SFDVKD. The ends were cut back, 5 bases at V and 4 bases at J, with 17 bases in the middle. The CDR3 region has the DNA TGTGCCACCAGTGGGGGGGAAGGGGGTCGGTACGAGCAGTACTTC. As protein: CATSGGEGGRYEQYF.

V and J are TRBV4-1 and TRBJ1-2, with TRBD1 matching over 12 bases. V lost 0 bases to trimming and J lost 2 bases; unmatched junction nucleotides: 4. Germline loops: CDR1 MGHRA, CDR2 YSYEKL. CDR3 length equals 17 residues. The CDR3 is CASSQEGQGARNYGYTF. The DNA of the CDR3 is TGCGCCAGCAGCCAAGAGGGACAGGGGGCCCGAAACTATGGCTACACCTTC.

The chain employs TRBV24-1 and TRBJ2-3; no firm D call. From germline, CDR1 is KGHDR and CDR2 SFDVKD. This CDR3 contains 13 residues. V lost 3 bases, J lost 6 bases, and 9 bases lay in between. CDR3: CATSDPRMDTQYF. The CDR3 bases are TGTGCCACCAGTGATCCGCGAATGGATACGCAGTATTTT.

In its sample, this clone was seen once. V gene TRBV6-5 combines with J gene TRBJ2-7; D is uncertain. Germline CDR1 MNHEY, CDR2 SVGAGI. This CDR3 has 12 amino acids. V lost 8 bases, J lost 0 bases, and 8 bases lay in between. Here the CDR3 DNA reads TGTGCCAGCCGGGCGGACTCCTACGAGCAGTACTTC. Amino acid sequence: CASRADSYEQYF.

This clone was detected once. This chain joins TRBV21-1 and TRBJ2-7; the D call of TRBD2 is as the table states it, not checked on the DNA. TRBV21-1 is described as a pseudogene. The CDR3 contains 15 residues. The CDR3 reads CASSKGGRYSYEQYF. The CDR3 DNA reads as TGTGCCAGCAGCAAAGGGGGGAGGTACTCCTACGAGCAGTACTTC.

The chain joins TRBV5-1 to TRBJ2-4; D perhaps matches TRBD1 (6 bases). V gave up 4 bases and J gave up 3 bases, with 11 bases separating them. Germline assignment: CDR1 SGHRS and CDR2 YFSETQ. The CDR3 is 14 residues long. The CDR3 sequence: CASSITGFKNIQYF. Written as DNA, the CDR3 is TGCGCCAGCAGCATCACAGGGTTCAAAAACATTCAGTACTTC.

The chain couples TRBV2 to TRBJ1-4, with D unresolved. With 4 bases removed from V and 11 bases from J, the gap between germline ends came to 17 bases. The CDR3 has 14 amino acids. Germline values: CDR1 SNHLY, CDR2 FYNNEI. CDR3 nucleotide sequence: TGTGCCAGCAGTGCTACTTATATCCTGCGGAAACTGTTTTTT. It codes for CASSATYILRKLFF.

The chain has TRBV4-1 and TRBJ1-6; D unclear. Germline values: CDR1 MGHRA, CDR2 YSYEKL. V was pared by 1 base and J by 9 bases, with 22 bases between. The CDR3 covers 18 residues. CDR3: CASSQVEGSTAGFSPLHF. The DNA of the CDR3 is TGCGCCAGCAGCCAAGTCGAGGGTTCCACCGCGGGGTTTTCACCCCTCCACTTT.

This chain links TRBV11-3 with TRBJ1-1, with D perhaps matching TRBD1 (5 bases). The V end lost 0 bases, the J end lost 6 bases, and 8 bases lay between the germline ends. The CDR3 is 13 residues long. From germline, CDR1 is SGHNT and CDR2 YENEEA. The CDR3, as DNA: TGTGCCAGCAGCTTAGACCGGGACGCTGAAGCTTTCTTT. Translating gives CASSLDRDAEAFF.

V and J are TRBV18 and TRBJ2-5; D gene ambiguous. The ends were cut back, 6 bases at V and 4 bases at J, with 18 bases in the middle. CDR1 and CDR2 (germline): KGHSH, LQKENI. This CDR3 has 15 amino acids. CDR3 DNA sequence: TGTGCCAGCTCGCCATTCGCCGCGGTAGGAGAGACCCAGTACTTC. Protein: CASSPFAAVGETQYF.

The V call is TRBV7-9, the J call TRBJ1-2; D is ambiguous. Germline V gives CDR1 SEHNR, CDR2 FQNEAQ (reference sequence). This CDR3 contains 13 residues. Trimming stripped 5 bases from V and 0 bases from J, with 7 bases between. CDR3 loop: CASSRAANYGYTF. The CDR3 region has the DNA TGTGCCAGCAGCCGAGCGGCTAACTATGGCTACACCTTC.

V gene TRBV5-1 combines with J gene TRBJ2-5, with a weak D call TRBD1 (5 bases). The V gene lost 7 bases and the J gene lost 5 bases, with 18 bases spanning the gap. From germline, CDR1 is SGHRS and CDR2 YFSETQ. The CDR3 consists of 14 residues. The CDR3 is CASSYGRVGETQYF. As DNA, the CDR3 is TGCGCCAGCTCGTATGGCAGGGTCGGCGAGACCCAGTACTTC.

This chain joins TRBV6-1 and TRBJ1-1; no firm D call. Germline V CDR1 and CDR2: MNHNS, SASEGT. The CDR3 length is 14 residues. Trimming took 2 bases from V and 6 from J, leaving 13 bases between them. In DNA, the CDR3 is TGTGCCAGCAGTGAATCCCTTAAGTTGGCTGAAGCTTTCTTT. Amino acid sequence: CASSESLKLAEAFF.

This chain links TRBV4-3 with TRBJ2-5; D may be TRBD1 or TRBD2 (5 bases each). In germline, CDR1 is LGHNA, CDR2 YSLEER. The CDR3 has 15 residues. The ends were cut back, 0 bases at V and 1 base at J, with 9 bases in the middle. The CDR3 loop is CASSQDRGGQETQYF. The CDR3 DNA sequence: TGCGCCAGCAGCCAAGATCGTGGGGGCCAAGAGACCCAGTACTTC.

J is TRBJ2-7 and V is TRBV10-2; the D gene could be TRBD1 or TRBD2 (5 bases each). The germline V gene has CDR1 WSHSY and CDR2 SAAADI. Trimming pared 5 bases from V and 0 bases from J, leaving 11 bases between. The CDR3 consists of 14 residues. The CDR3 here is CASSWDRSSYEQYF. The CDR3, as DNA: TGCGCCAGCAGTTGGGACCGCAGCTCCTACGAGCAGTACTTC.

V is TRBV5-5 and J is TRBJ1-2; D perhaps matches TRBD1 (6 bases). Trimming removed 0 bases from V and 3 bases from J, with 12 bases in between. CDR3 length: 15 residues. Germline-derived CDR1 and CDR2 are SGHKS and YYEKEE (reference sequence). CDR3 DNA: TGTGCCAGCAGCTTGGACACAGGGTTGGACTATGGCTACACCTTC. Protein: CASSLDTGLDYGYTF.

The V gene is TRBV4-1, the J gene TRBJ1-2; D is possibly TRBD1 (6 bases). Between the trimmed V and J ends, which lost 0 bases and 4 bases, there was a span of 12 bases. The CDR3 length is 15 residues. Germline CDR1 MGHRA, CDR2 YSYEKL. As DNA, the CDR3 is TGCGCCAGCAGCCAAGATTCAGGGGTGGGCTATGGCTACACCTTC. Its protein product is CASSQDSGVGYGYTF.

This clone was observed a single time. V is TRBV27 and J is TRBJ2-3, with D possibly being TRBD1 (6 bases). Per germline, CDR1 MNHEY and CDR2 SMNVEV (reference sequence). The V end was cut by 7 bases, the J end by 4 bases, with 24 bases between. The CDR3 totals 17 residues. DNA for the CDR3: TGTGCCAGCAACCTAGGACAGCTGGGGGAAAACGCAGATACGCAGTATTTT. This translates into CASNLGQLGENADTQYF.

V and J are TRBV2 and TRBJ1-6; no reliable D call. This CDR3 is built from 13 residues. V shed 6 bases and J shed 10 bases, with 13 bases lying between them. CDR1 is SNHLY and CDR2 is FYNNEI in the germline V gene. The CDR3 region is CASSAEADSPLHF. The CDR3 DNA reads TGTGCCAGCAGCGCGGAGGCTGACTCACCCCTCCACTTT.

This sequence joins TRBV3-1 (or the pseudogene TRBV3-2) and TRBJ1-5; tentative D call: TRBD1 (5 bases). Germline V gene lookup returns CDR1 LGHDT and CDR2 YNNKEL (reference sequence). The CDR3 totals 14 residues. Trimming took off 5 bases at V and 7 bases at J, with 15 bases between the two ends. The CDR3 here is CASSAVVGVQPQHF. The DNA of the CDR3 is TGTGCCAGCAGCGCCGTGGTAGGGGTACAGCCCCAGCATTTT.

The V and J genes are TRBV13 and TRBJ2-1, with a tentative D call TRBD1 (5 bases). The CDR3 length is 13 residues. Germline V gene sequence: CDR1 PRHDT, CDR2 FYEKMQ (reference sequence). The V and J ends lost 6 bases and 8 bases respectively, with 14 bases between them. CDR3 nucleotide sequence: TGTGCCAGCAGACCAGACAGCCGCTATGAGCAGTTCTTC. Residues: CASRPDSRYEQFF.

The V call is TRBV6-5, the J call TRBJ2-2; D remains ambiguous. The CDR3 is 15 residues long. V lost 0 bases, J lost 8 bases, and 13 bases lay in between. Germline CDR1 MNHEY, CDR2 SVGAGI. The CDR3 here is CASSYSPAIRGELFF. The CDR3 nucleotides are TGTGCCAGCAGTTACTCGCCAGCAATTAGGGGGGAGCTGTTTTTT.

This clone came up once. The genes are TRBV6-4 and TRBJ2-7; D remains unclear. This CDR3 comprises 14 residues. The germline V gene has CDR1 MRHNA and CDR2 SNTAGT. V lost 8 bases to trimming and J lost 0 bases, with 14 bases between them. CDR3 in amino acids: CASGPFPHSYEQYF. Written as DNA, the CDR3 is TGTGCCAGCGGCCCCTTTCCCCACTCCTACGAGCAGTACTTC.